The clone carrying this TCR beta chain showed up just once. V was cut by 2 bases and J by 2 bases, with 9 bases left in between. CDR1 is MDHEN, CDR2 SYDVKM, per germline. The CDR3 consists of 14 residues. RNA amounts of about 0.5 to 1 ug underwent reverse transcription with random hexamers. TCRdb re-derived calls from the immunoSEQ multiplex PCR reads in MiXCR, one entry per CDR3 protein. The profile covers roughly 190,000 distinct CDR3 sequences, with 91% appearing a single time and about 0.1% taken by the ten largest. The data stem from a study of CD8 T cells in Susac syndrome. J is TRBJ1-1 and V is TRBV28, with D possibly matching TRBD1 (5 bases). This clonotype originated in a human donor with Susac syndrome. The sequenced material came from CD4+ T cells from PBMCs. CDR3 in amino acids: CASSLRGDNTEAFF. CDR3 nucleotides: TGTGCCAGCAGTTTAAGAGGGGACAACACTGAAGCTTTCTTT.